This T cell receptor (beta chain) came from a study of blood T cell repertoires in COVID-19. Study-wide background: Acute-phase and convalescent COVID-19 samples originated in the United States, Italy and Spain.

The length of the CDR3 is 16 residues. Losses at the gene ends were 2 bases for V and 3 bases for J; bases not matched to a gene: 9. Germline-derived CDR1 and CDR2 are SNHLY and FYNNEI. Profiled with immunoSEQ multiplex PCR; TCRdb holds only in-frame clones, not every one. The profile shows about 170,000 clones, under 95% of them singletons. Patients from Seattle were sampled longitudinally, starting during active infection. The sequence derives from a man aged 18 to 29 with COVID-19, enrolled during active disease. Sequenced material: peripheral blood. V and J are TRBV2 and TRBJ2-7; the match to TRBD1 covers 8 bases. CDR3 coding DNA: TGTGCCAGCAGTGAAAGGACAGGGAGATTTATCTACGAGCAGTACTTC. Amino acids: CASSERTGRFIYEQYF.